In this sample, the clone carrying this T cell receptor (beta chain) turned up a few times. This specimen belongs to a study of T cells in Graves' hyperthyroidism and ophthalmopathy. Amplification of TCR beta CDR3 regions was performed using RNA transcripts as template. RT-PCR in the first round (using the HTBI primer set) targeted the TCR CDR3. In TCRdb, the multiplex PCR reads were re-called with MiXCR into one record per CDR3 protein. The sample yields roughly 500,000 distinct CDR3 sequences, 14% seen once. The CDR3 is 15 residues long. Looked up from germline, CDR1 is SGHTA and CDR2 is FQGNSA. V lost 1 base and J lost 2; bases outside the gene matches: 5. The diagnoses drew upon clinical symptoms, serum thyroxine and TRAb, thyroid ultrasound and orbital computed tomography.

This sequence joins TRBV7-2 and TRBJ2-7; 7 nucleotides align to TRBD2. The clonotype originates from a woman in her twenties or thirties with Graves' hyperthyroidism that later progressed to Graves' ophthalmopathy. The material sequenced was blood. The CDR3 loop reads CASSLVPSGAYEQYF. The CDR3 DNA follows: TGTGCCAGCAGCTTAGTGCCTAGCGGCGCCTACGAGCAGTACTTC.